Reported below is one T cell receptor beta chain. Assay: immunoSEQ multiplex PCR; the TCRdb copy retains only in-frame clones and omits some. This sample carries some 90,000 clones, roughly 91% of them seen once, and the ten largest clones take approximately 1.7%. This record belongs to a study of T cell changes during pregnancy in multiple sclerosis. Germline V gene data show CDR1 as LNHDA and CDR2 as SQIVND (reference sequence). V was pared by 3 bases and J by 4 bases, with 9 bases between. This CDR3 is 13 amino acids long. The origin of this receptor is a female donor in good health, enrolled as a control in a pregnancy study. The gene calls are TRBV19 and TRBJ1-1; tentative D call: TRBD1 (6 bases). Material: peripheral blood, obtained after pregnancy. CDR3 loop: CASSIGGATEAFF. CDR3 nucleotide sequence: TGTGCCAGTAGTATTGGGGGCGCCACTGAAGCTTTCTTT.